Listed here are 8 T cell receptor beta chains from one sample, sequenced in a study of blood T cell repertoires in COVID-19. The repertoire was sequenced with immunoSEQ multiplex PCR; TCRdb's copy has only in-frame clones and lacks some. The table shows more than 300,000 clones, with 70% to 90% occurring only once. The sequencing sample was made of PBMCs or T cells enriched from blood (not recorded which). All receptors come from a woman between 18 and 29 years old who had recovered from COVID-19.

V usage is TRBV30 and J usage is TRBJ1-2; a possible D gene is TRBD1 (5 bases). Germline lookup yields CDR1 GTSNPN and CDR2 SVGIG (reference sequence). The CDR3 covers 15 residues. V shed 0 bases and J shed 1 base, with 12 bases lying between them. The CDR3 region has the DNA TGTGCCTGGAGTGTACGCCGGGGGAATAACTATGGCTACACCTTC. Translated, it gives CAWSVRRGNNYGYTF.

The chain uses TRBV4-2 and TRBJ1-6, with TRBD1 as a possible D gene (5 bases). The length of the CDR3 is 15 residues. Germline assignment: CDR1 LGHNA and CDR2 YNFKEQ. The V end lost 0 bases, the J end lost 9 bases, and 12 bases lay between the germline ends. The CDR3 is CASSQDGQGGSPLHF. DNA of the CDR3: TGTGCCAGCAGCCAAGATGGGCAGGGTGGTTCACCCCTCCACTTT.

The chain's CDR3 is CATSITVTEKLFF. CDR3 DNA sequence: TGTGCCACCAGCATAACAGTTACTGAAAAACTGTTTTTT. The chain joins TRBV15 to TRBJ1-4, with D unresolved. Germline values: CDR1 LNHNV, CDR2 YYDKDF (reference sequence). Trimming took 4 bases from V and 7 from J, leaving 10 bases between them. This CDR3 comprises 13 residues.

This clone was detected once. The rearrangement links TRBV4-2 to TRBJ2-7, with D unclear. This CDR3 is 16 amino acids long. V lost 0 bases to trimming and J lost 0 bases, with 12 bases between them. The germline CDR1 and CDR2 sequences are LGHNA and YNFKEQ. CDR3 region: CASSQDVGSSSYEQYF. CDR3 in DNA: TGTGCCAGCAGCCAAGACGTGGGCTCCTCCTCCTACGAGCAGTACTTC.

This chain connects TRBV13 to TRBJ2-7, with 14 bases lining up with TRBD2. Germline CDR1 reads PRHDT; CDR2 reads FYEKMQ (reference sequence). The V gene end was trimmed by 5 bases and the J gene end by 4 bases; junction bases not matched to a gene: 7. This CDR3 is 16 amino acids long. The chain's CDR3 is CASSTRRLAGGYEQYF. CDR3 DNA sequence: TGTGCCAGCAGCACCCGACGACTAGCGGGGGGGTACGAGCAGTACTTC.

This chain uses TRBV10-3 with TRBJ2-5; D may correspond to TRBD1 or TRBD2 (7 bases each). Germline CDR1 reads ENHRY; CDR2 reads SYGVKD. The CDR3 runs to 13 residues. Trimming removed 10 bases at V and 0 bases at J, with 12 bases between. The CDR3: CATRGGDQETQYF. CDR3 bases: TGTGCCACCAGGGGGGGGGACCAAGAGACCCAGTACTTC.

The DNA of the CDR3 is TGTGCCAGCAGCGCCCGGGTTAGGACAGGGAGTAATAACACTGAAGCTTTCTTT. Encoded protein: CASSARVRTGSNNTEAFF. This rearrangement joins TRBV7-2 to TRBJ1-1; 8 bases fit TRBD1. Germline-derived CDR1 and CDR2 are SGHTA and FQGNSA. This CDR3 region has 18 residues. J lost 2 bases, V lost 5 bases, and 16 bases had no gene match. Combining the CDR3 with reference TRBV7-2 and TRBJ1-1 gives the whole variable domain GAGVSQSPSNKVTEKGKDVELRCDPISGHTALYWYRQSLGQGLEFLIYFQGNSAPDKSGLPSDRFSAERTGGSVSTLTIQRTQQEDSAVYLCASSARVRTGSNNTEAFFGQGTRLTVV.

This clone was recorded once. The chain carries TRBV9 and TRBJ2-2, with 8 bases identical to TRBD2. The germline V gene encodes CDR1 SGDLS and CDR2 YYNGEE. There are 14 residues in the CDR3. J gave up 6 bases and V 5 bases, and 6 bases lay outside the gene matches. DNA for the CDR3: TGTGCCAGCAGGCTGACGGGGGGGCCCGGGGAGCTGTTTTTT. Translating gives CASRLTGGPGELFF.